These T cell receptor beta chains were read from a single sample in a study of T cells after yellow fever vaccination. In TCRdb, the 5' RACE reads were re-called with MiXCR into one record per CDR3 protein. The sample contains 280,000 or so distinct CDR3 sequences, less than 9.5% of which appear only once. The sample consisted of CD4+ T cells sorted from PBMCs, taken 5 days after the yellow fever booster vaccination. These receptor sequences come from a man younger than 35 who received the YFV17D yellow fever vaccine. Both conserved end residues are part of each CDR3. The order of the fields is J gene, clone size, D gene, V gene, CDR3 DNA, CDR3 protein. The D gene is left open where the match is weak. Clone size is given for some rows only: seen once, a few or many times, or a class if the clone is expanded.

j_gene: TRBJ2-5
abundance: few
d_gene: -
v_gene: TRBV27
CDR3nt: TGTGCCAGCAGCCAATTCGCAAGAATGCAAGAGACCCAGTACTTC
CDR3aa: CASSQFARMQETQYF

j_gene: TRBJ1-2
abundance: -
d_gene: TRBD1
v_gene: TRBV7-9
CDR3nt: TGTGCCAGCAAGCAGGGACAGGGTTATGGCTACACCTTC
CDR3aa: CASKQGQGYGYTF

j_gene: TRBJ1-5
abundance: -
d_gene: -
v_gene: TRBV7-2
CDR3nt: TGTGCCAGCAGCTCGCAGGACCAGCCCCAGCATTTT
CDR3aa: CASSSQDQPQHF

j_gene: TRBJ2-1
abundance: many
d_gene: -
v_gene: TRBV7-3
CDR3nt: TGTGCCAGCAGCCCGGGCGCAGGATCCCAGAACCCGCAGTTCTTC
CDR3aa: CASSPGAGSQNPQFF

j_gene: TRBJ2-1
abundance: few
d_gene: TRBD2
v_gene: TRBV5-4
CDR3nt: TGTGCCAGCAGCTTGGGAAGCGGGGGGATTAATGAGCAGTTCTTC
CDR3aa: CASSLGSGGINEQFF

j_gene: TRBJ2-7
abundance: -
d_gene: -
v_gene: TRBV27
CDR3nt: TGTGCCAGCAGTTTACGGGACGGAGAATACGAGCAGTACTTC
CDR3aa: CASSLRDGEYEQYF

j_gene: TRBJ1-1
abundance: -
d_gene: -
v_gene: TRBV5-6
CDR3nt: TGTGCCAGCAGCCGATTTGATCGGACTGAAGCTTTCTTT
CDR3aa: CASSRFDRTEAFF

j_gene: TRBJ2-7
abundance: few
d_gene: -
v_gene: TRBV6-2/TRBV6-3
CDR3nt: TGTGCCAGCAGTTACGAGGACGGGGGCCTCTACGAGCAGTACTTC
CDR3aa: CASSYEDGGLYEQYF

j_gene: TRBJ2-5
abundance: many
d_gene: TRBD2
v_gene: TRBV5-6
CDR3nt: TGTGCCAGCAGCTTGGCCGGGACTAGCGGGGGCTACCAAGAGACCCAGTACTTC
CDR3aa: CASSLAGTSGGYQETQYF

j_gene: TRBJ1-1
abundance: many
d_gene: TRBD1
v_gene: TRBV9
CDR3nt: TGTGCCAGCAGCGCCGTCGACAGGGGTTGGACTGAAGCTTTCTTT
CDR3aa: CASSAVDRGWTEAFF

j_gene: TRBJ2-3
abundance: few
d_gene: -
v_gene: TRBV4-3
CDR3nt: TGCGCCAGCAGCCAAGATCTAGATAGCACAGATACGCAGTATTTT
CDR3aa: CASSQDLDSTDTQYF

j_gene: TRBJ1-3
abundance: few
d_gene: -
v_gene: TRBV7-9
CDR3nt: TGTGCCAGCAGCCGGCGAAACTCTGGAAACACCATATATTTT
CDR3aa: CASSRRNSGNTIYF

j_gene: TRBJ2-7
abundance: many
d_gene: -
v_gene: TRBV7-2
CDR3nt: TGTGCCAGCAGCGCGGGACACCCGACCTCCGAGCAGTACTTC
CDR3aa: CASSAGHPTSEQYF

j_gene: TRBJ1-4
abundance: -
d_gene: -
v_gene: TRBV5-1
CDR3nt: TGCGCCAGCGCGACCGTCGAGGATAGGCAAAAACTGTTTTTT
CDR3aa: CASATVEDRQKLFF

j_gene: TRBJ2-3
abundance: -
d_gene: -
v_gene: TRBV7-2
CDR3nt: TGTGCCAGCAGCTTATTTTCTGCAGATACGCAGTATTTT
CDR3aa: CASSLFSADTQYF

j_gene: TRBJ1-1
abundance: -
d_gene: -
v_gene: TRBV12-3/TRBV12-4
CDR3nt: TGTGCCAGCAGTTTGGATGAGGGGCCAAGCACTGAAGCTTTCTTT
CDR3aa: CASSLDEGPSTEAFF

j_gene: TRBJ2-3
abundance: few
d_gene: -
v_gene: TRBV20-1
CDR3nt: TGCAGTGCTAGAGTCCTCCCGGCCACAGATACGCAGTATTTT
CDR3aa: CSARVLPATDTQYF

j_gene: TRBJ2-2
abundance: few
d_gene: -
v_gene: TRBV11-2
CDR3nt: TGTGCCAGCAGCTTGAGACCATTGAACACCGGGGAGCTGTTTTTT
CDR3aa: CASSLRPLNTGELFF

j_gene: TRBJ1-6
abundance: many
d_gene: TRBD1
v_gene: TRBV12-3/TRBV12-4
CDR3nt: TGTGCCAGCAGTTTCCGGACAGGGAATTCACCCCTCCACTTT
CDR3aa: CASSFRTGNSPLHF

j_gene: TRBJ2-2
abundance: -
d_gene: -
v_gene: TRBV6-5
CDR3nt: TGTGCCAGCAGTAAAAGGTTGCCGGACACCGGGGAGCTGTTTTTT
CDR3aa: CASSKRLPDTGELFF

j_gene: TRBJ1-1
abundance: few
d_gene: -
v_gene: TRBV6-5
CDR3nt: TGTGCCAGCAGTTACTCGTCGACAGTACCCAACACTGAAGCTTTCTTT
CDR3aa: CASSYSSTVPNTEAFF

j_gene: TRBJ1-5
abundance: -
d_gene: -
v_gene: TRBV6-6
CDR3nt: TGTGCCAGCAGTTACGGACAGCGCAATCAGCCCCAGCATTTT
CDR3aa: CASSYGQRNQPQHF

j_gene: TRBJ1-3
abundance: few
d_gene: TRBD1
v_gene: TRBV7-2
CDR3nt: TGTGCCAGCAGCGGACAGGCGTCAGGGAACACCATATATTTT
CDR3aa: CASSGQASGNTIYF

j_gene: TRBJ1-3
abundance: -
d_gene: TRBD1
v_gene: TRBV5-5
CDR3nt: TGTGCCAGCAGCAGGACAGGGGATGAAGGAAACACCATATATTTT
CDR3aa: CASSRTGDEGNTIYF

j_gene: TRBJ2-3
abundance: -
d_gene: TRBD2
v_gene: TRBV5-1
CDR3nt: TGCGCCAGCAGCAGAGCGGGGGGGCGCCCAGATACGCAGTATTTT
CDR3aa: CASSRAGGRPDTQYF

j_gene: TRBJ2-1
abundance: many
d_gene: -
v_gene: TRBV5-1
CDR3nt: TGCGCCAGCAGCCGGCTAGCTCTAAGATCCTACAATGAGCAGTTCTTC
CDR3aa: CASSRLALRSYNEQFF

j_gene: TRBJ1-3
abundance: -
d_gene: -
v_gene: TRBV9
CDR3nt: TGTGCCAGCAGCGTTGTGTCAGGCAAAAGCTCTGGAAACACCATATATTTT
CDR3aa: CASSVVSGKSSGNTIYF

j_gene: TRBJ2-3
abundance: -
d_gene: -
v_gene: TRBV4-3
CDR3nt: TGCGCCAGCAGCCAAGATAGGGGGGAATTGAATACGCAGTATTTT
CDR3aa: CASSQDRGELNTQYF

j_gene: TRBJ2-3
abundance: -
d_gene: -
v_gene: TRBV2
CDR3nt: TGTGCCAGCAGTGTACTCGGGGGTCGGACAGATACGCAGTATTTT
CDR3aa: CASSVLGGRTDTQYF